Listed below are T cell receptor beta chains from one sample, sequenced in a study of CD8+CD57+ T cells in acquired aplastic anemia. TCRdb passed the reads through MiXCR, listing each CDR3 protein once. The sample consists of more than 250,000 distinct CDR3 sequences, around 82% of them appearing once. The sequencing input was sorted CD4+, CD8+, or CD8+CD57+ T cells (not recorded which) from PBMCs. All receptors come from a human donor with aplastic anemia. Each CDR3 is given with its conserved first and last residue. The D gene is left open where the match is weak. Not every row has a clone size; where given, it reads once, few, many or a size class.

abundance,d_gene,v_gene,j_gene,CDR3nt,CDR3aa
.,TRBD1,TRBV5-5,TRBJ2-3,TGTGCCAGCAGCTTGGAGAGGGGGCGTTCTGCAGATACGCAGTATTTT,CASSLERGRSADTQYF
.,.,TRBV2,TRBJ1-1,TGTGCCAGCAGTGTGGGGGGGGTCCATGAGGAGTTCTTC,CASSVGGVHEEFF
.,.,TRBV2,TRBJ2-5,TGTGCCAGCACCCTCTCGGGGCCCCAAGAGACCCAGTACTTC,CASTLSGPQETQYF
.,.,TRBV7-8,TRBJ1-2,.,CASSLAVAAGTTF
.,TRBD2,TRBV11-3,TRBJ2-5,TGTGCCAGCAGCTTTAGCGGGATCGGAGGAGAGACCCAGTACTTC,CASSFSGIGGETQYF
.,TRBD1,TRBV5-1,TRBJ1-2,TGCGCCAGCAGCTTCGACAGGGACTATGGCTACACCTTC,CASSFDRDYGYTF
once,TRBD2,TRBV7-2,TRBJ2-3,TGTGCCAGCAGCTCCCCGGGAGGGCCCGAAGCTACGCAGTATTTT,CASSSPGGPEATQYF
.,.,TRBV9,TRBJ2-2,TGTGCCAGCAGCGTACTAGCGAGCACCGGGGAGCTGTTTTTT,CASSVLASTGELFF
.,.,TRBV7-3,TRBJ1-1,TGTGCCAGCAGTTTTAATCGGACTGGGAGAGCTGAAGATTTCTTT,CASSFNRTGRAEDFF
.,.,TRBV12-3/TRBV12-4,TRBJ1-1,TGTGCCAGCAGTCCCACCGGGACGCTCCTCCCTGAAGCTTTCTTT,CASSPTGTLLPEAFF
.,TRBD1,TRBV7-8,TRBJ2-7,TGTGCCAGCAGCCCCTGGCCGGGACAGGGGCCCTCTCTGAAAGGGGAGCAGTACTTC,CASSPWPGQGPSLKGEQYF
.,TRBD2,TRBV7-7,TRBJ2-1,TGTGCTAGCAGCGTAAGTAGCGGGGCGTTGTATGAGCAGTTCTTC,CASSVSSGALYEQFF
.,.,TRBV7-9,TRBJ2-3,TGTGCCAGCAGCAGAGGGAACGGGGGCATCACAGATACGCAGTATTTT,CASSRGNGGITDTQYF
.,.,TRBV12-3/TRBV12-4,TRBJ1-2,TGTGCCAGCCAAGGGACTGACTATGGCTACACCTTC,CASQGTDYGYTF
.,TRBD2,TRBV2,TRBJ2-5,TGTGCCAGCAGTGATAGCGGGACTTGGGGAGAGTCTCAGTACTTC,CASSDSGTWGESQYF
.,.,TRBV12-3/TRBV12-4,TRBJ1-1,TGTGCCAGCAGCGAGCTCGTAGGGCACACTGAAGCTTTCTTT,CASSELVGHTEAFF
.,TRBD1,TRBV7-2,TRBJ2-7,TGTGCCAGCAGCTTGACAGGGGGCGACGACGATGGGTACTTC,CASSLTGGDDDGYF
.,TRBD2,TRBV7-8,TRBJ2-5,TGTGCCAGCAGCATAGCGGGCGATCAAGAGACCCAGTACTTC,CASSIAGDQETQYF
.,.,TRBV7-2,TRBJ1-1,TGTGCCAGCAGTCCAGATGCGGGGGGGAACACTGAAGCTTTCTTT,CASSPDAGGNTEAFF
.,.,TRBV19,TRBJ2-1,TGTGCCAGTAGTATAGGTAGCGGTGCGTACCATGAGCAGTTCTTC,CASSIGSGAYHEQFF
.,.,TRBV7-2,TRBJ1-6,TGTGCCAGCAGCTGGGAACAGGGCTCAAACTATTGCTACCTCCACTTT,CASSWEQGSNYCYLHF
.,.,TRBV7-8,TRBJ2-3,TGTGCCAGCAGCTTAGCGGGAGGAGATACGAAGCAGTTT,CASSLAGGDTKQF
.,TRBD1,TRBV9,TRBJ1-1,TGTGCCAGCAGCTTACGGGACAGGGGCATGGCCGAAGCTTTCTTT,CASSLRDRGMAEAFF